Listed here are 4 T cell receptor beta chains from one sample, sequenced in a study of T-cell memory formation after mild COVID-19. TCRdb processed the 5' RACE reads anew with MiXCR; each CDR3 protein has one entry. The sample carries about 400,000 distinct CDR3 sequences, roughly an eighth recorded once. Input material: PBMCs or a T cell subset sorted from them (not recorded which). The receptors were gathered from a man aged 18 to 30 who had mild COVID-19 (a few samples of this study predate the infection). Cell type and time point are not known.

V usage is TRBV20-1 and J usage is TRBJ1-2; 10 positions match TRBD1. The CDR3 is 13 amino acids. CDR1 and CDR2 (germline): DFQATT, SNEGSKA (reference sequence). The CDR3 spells CSVRDRGLGGYTF. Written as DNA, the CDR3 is TGCAGCGTCCGTGACAGGGGGCTCGGGGGCTACACCTTC.

The CDR3 DNA reads TGTGCCAGCAGTTGGGGAACCAACGAGCAGTACGTC. Protein sequence: CASSWGTNEQYV. V usage is TRBV6-2 or TRBV6-3 and J usage is TRBJ2-7; D call uncertain. The CDR3 extends over 12 amino acids. Trimming shortened V by 4 bases and J by 5 bases, and 9 bases separated the two germline ends. Per the germline V gene, CDR1 is MNHEY and CDR2 is SVGEGT.

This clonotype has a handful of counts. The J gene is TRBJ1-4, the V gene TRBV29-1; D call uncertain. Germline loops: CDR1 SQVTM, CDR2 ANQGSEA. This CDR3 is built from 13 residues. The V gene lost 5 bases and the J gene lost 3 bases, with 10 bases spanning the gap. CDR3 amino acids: CSVQGWPNEKLFF. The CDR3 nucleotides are TGCAGCGTTCAAGGGTGGCCTAATGAAAAACTGTTTTTT.

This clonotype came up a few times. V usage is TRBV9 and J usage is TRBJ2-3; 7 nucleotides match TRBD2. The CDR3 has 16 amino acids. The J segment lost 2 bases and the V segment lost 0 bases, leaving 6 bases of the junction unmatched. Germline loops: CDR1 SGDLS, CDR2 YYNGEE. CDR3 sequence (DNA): TGTGCCAGCAGCGTAGAGGAGCGGGGTTACACAGATACGCAGTATTTT. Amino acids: CASSVEERGYTDTQYF.